This T cell receptor beta chain originates from a study of identifying expanded T cells in peripheral blood. Study observations and caveats: Over approximately two and four weeks, about 15 and 19 clones changed, versus approximately 1.1 between replicates. Across healthy donors, higher total template counts meant significantly greater approximately two-week count variance.

Measured with immunoSEQ multiplex PCR; TCRdb has only the in-frame clones, and not every one. The repertoire holds about 94,000 clones, roughly 87% seen once, with around 6% in the top ten. During the collection period, no donor immune events like infections were recorded. To note about this clone: Its target is unknown.

This CDR3 spans 14 amino acids. Germline V lookup: CDR1 MNHEY, CDR2 SMNVEV (reference sequence). The V end was cut by 5 bases, the J end by 5 bases, with 15 bases between. The sequence came from a person aged 18 to 75 in good health. The genes are TRBV27 and TRBJ1-2, with D possibly being TRBD1 (5 bases). Source material: blood. CDR3 coding DNA: TGTGCCAGCAGTCAAGACAAGGGGAGGTATGGCTACACCTTC. Residues: CASSQDKGRYGYTF.